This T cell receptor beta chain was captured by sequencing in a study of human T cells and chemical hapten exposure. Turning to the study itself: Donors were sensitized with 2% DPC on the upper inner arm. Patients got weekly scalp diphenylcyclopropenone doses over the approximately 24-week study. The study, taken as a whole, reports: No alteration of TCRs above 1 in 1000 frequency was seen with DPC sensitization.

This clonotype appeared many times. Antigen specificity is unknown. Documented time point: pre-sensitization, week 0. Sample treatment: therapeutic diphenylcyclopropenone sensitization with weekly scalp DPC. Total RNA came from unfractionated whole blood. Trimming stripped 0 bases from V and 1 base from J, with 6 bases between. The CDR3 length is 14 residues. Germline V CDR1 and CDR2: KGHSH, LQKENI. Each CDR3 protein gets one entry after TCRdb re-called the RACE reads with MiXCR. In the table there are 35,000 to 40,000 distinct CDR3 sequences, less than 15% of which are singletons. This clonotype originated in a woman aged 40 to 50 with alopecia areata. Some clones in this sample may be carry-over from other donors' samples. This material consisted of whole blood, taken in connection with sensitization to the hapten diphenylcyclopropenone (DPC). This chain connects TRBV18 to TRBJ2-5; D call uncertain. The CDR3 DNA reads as TGTGCCAGCTCACCACCGGGATCCCAAGAGACCCAGTACTTC. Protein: CASSPPGSQETQYF.